Below, one T cell receptor (beta chain) is given with its context. This clonotype turned up a few times. Its antigen is currently not known. Per-base qualities were not stored, and no clone one base away is much larger. The method was 5' RACE. TCRdb shows the sequencer as NextSeq 500. Unique molecular identifiers were attached to individual cDNA molecules in the TCR library protocol so that sequencing error and PCR bias could be corrected. Both TCR alpha and beta chains were sequenced, and tight co-correlation was observed between alpha and beta sequence abundances in each sample. From the authors' description of their analysis: Decombinator V4 was used to annotate the V gene, J gene and CDR3 of the TCR sequences. Expanded TCRs were defined as changing significantly between any two time points under a Poisson model with p below 0.0001. TCR abundances were normalised to the total number of TCRs sequenced in each sample and reported as counts per million. MAIT TCRs were defined by TRAV1-2 paired with TRAJ12, TRAJ20 or TRAJ33, and iNKT TCRs by TRAV10 paired with TRAJ18. VDJdb, accessed on 1 November 2021, was searched for TCRs annotated for CMV, EBV and SARS-CoV-2, and TCRs annotated for more than one antigen were excluded. TCRdb trimmed the raw reads at Q25, called clones with MiXCR and kept productive beta chains. Records with the same CDR3 protein are collapsed into one entry carrying the most frequent genes and DNA. The V and J calls were determined by TCRdb, not by the authors. This sample is represented by fewer than 95,000 distinct CDR3 sequences; 16% of them were singletons. The top ten clones comprise about 5% of the sample.

CDR3 length: 13 amino acids, cysteine to phenylalanine. The retained sequence is limited to the CDR3, 39 bases, with the frame set at the first base. The germline V gene gives CDR1 as SNHLY and CDR2 as FYNNEI. The germline ends are 9 bases apart after V is trimmed by 6 bases and J by 4 bases. The data belong to a study of early T cells in non-severe SARS-CoV-2 infection (dated by TCRdb to about 2021). Context from the whole study: Bulk RNA from unsorted whole blood was used for TCR sequencing, so alpha and beta chains could not be paired. The paper as a whole reports these results and caveats: VDJdb matching was skewed toward anti-spike CD8 responses and likely underestimated virus-specific expansions by missing private and CD4 specificities.

This was a case-control study nested in a cohort of healthcare workers in London, UK, who had nasopharyngeal swab PCR tests and blood samples taken every week. Healthcare workers were enrolled in the week of the UK lockdown, from 23 to 31 March 2020, and were followed every week for up to roughly 16 weeks. Material: whole blood, obtained at baseline. The TCR comes from an adult who was a healthcare worker with PCR-confirmed SARS-CoV-2 infection or an uninfected control (not recorded which). In this chain, TRBV2 is recombined with TRBJ2-2, and possibly TRBD1, on 6 matching bases. CDR3 reads: CASSVDSTGELFF. The DNA reads TGTGCCAGCAGCGTGGACAGCACCGGGGAGCTGTTTTTT.